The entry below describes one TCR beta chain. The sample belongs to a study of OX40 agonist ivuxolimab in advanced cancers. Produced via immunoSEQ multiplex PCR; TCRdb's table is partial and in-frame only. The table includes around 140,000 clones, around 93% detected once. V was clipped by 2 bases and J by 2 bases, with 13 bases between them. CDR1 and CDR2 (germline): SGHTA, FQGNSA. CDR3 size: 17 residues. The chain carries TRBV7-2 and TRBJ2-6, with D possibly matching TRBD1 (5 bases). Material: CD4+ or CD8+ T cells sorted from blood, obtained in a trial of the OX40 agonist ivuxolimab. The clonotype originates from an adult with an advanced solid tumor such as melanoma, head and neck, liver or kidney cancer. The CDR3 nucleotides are TGTGCCAGCAGCTTATACAGGCCTGGACCTGGGGCCAACGTCCTGACTTTC. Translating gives CASSLYRPGPGANVLTF.